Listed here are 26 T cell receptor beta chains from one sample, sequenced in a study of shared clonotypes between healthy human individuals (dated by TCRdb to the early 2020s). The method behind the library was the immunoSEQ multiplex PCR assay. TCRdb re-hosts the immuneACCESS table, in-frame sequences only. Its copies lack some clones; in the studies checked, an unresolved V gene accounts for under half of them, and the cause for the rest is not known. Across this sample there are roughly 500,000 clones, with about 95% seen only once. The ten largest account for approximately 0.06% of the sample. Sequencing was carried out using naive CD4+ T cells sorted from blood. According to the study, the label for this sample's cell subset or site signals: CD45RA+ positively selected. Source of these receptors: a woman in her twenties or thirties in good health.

In DNA, the CDR3 is TGTGCCAGCAGTGAATTGGACGAGCAGTACTTC. Its protein is CASSELDEQYF. The chain combines TRBV6-5 with TRBJ2-7; no definite D call. The V gene lost 5 bases and the J gene lost 5 bases, with 7 bases spanning the gap. CDR1 and CDR2 from the germline V gene are MNHEY and SVGAGI. The CDR3 consists of 11 residues.

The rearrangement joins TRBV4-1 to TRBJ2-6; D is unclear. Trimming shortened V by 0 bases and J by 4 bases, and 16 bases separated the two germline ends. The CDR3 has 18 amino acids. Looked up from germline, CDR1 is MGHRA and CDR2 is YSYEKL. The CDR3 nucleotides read TGCGCCAGCAGCCAAGATCCCGGATTGCTACAGGGGGCCAACGTCCTGACTTTC. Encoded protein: CASSQDPGLLQGANVLTF.

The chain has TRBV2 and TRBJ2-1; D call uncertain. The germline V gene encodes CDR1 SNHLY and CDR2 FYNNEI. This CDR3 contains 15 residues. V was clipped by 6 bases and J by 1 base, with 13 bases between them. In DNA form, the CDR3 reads TGTGCCAGCAGCCTCGAGCGCTTGTCCTACAATGAGCAGTTCTTC. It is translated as CASSLERLSYNEQFF.

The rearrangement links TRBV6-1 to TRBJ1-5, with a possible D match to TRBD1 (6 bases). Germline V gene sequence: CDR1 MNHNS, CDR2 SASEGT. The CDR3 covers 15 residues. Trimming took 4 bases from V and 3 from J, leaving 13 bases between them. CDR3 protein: CASSADRTDNQPQHF. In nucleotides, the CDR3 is TGTGCCAGCAGTGCAGACCGGACAGACAATCAGCCCCAGCATTTT.

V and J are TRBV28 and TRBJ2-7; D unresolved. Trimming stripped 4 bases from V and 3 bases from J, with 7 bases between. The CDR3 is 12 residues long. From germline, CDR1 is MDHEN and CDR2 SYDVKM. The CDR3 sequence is CASSSSIYEQYF. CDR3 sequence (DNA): TGTGCCAGCAGTTCCTCAATCTACGAGCAGTACTTC.

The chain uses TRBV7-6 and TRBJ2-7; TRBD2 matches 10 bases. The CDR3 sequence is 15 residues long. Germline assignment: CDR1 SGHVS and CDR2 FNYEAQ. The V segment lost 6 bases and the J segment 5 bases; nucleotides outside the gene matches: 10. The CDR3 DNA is TGTGCCAGCAGTGATGGGCTAGCGGGAGTGGACGAGCAGTACTTC. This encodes CASSDGLAGVDEQYF. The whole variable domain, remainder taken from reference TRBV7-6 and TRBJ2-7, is GAGVSQSPRYKVTKRGQDVALRCDPISGHVSLYWYRQALGQGPEFLTYFNYEAQQDKSGLPNDRFSAERPEGSISTLTIQRTEQRDSAMYRCASSDGLAGVDEQYFGPGTRLTVT.

CDR3: CASRSGQGSLGSYEQYF. The CDR3 nucleotides read TGCGCCAGCAGGTCGGGACAGGGGAGTCTCGGGTCCTACGAGCAGTACTTC. The chain employs TRBV5-1 and TRBJ2-7; 10 bases align to TRBD1. The CDR3 sequence is 17 residues long. V gave up 5 bases and J gave up 1 base; unmatched junction bases: 12. The germline CDR1 and CDR2 sequences are SGHRS and YFSETQ.

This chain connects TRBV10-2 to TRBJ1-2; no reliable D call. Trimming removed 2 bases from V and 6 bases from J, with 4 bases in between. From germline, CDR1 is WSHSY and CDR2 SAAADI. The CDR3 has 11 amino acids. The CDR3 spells CASSEGNGYTF. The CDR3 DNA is TGCGCCAGCAGTGAGGGGAATGGCTACACCTTC.

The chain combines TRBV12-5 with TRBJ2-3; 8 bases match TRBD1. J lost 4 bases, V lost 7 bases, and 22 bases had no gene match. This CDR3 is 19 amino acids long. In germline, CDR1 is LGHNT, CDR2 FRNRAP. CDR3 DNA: TGTGCTAGTGCCTTGAGGGACAGGATCGGATTCGTCCACCCAGATACGCAGTATTTT. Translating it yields CASALRDRIGFVHPDTQYF.

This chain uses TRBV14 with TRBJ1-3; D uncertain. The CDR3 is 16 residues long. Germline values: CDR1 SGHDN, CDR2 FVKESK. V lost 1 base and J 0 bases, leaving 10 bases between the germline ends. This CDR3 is CASSQARAGSGNTIYF. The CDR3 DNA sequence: TGTGCCAGCAGCCAAGCCCGTGCAGGCTCTGGAAACACCATATATTTT.

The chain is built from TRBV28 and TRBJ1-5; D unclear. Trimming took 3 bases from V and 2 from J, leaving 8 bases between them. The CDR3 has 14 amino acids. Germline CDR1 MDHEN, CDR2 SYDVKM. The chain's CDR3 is CASSFGQGNQPQHF. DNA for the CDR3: TGTGCCAGCAGTTTCGGGCAGGGCAATCAGCCCCAGCATTTT.

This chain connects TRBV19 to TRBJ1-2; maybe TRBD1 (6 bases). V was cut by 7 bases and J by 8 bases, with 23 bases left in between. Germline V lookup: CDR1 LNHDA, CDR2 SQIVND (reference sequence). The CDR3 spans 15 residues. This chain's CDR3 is CASNPHRDITAGYTF. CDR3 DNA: TGTGCCAGTAATCCCCACCGGGACATTACCGCGGGCTACACCTTC.

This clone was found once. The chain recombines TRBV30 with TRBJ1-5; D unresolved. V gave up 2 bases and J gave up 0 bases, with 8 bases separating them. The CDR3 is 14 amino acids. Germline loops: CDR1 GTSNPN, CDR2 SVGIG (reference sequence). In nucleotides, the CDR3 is TGTGCCTGGAGTCCGGAATATAGCAATCAGCCCCAGCATTTT. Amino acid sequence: CAWSPEYSNQPQHF.

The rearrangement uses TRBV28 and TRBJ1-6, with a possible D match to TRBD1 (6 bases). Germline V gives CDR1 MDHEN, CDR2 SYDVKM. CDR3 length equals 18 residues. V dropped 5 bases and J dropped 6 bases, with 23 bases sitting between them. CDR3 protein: CASSKGRGRPYANSPLHF. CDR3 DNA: TGTGCCAGCAGTAAGGGCAGGGGCCGCCCCTACGCTAATTCACCCCTCCACTTT.

The DNA of the CDR3 is TGCGCCAGCAGCTTGGCTTCTACAGGGACTGGGGCCAACGTCCTGACTTTC. As protein: CASSLASTGTGANVLTF. V and J are TRBV5-1 and TRBJ2-6; possible D gene TRBD1, 6 bases. Germline CDR1 and CDR2: SGHRS and YFSETQ. Trimming cost V 0 bases and J 2 bases, with 12 bases left between them. The CDR3 sequence is 17 residues long.

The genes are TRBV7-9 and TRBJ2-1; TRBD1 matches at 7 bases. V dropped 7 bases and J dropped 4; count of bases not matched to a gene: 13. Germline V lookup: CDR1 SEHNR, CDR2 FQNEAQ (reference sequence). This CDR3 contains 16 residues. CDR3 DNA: TGTGCCAGCACTCAACCAACAGGGGTTGGTTACAATGAGCAGTTCTTC. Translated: CASTQPTGVGYNEQFF.

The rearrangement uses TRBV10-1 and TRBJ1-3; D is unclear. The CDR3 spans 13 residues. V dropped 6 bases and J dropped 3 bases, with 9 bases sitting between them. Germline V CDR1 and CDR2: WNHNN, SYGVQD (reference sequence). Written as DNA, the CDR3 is TGCGCCAGCAGGGCCAGCGGTGGAAACACCATATATTTT. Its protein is CASRASGGNTIYF.

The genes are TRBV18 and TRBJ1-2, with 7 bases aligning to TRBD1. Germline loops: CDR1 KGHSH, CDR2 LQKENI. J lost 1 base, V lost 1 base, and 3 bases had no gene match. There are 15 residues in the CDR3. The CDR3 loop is CASSPRTGGNYGYTF. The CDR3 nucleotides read TGTGCCAGCTCACCACGGACAGGCGGTAACTATGGCTACACCTTC.

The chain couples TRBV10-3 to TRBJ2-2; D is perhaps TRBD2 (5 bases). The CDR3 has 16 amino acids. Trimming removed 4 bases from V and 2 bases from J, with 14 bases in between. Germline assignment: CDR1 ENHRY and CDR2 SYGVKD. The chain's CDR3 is CAISVRGAGNTGELFF. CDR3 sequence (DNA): TGTGCCATCAGTGTTCGGGGAGCAGGAAACACCGGGGAGCTGTTTTTT.

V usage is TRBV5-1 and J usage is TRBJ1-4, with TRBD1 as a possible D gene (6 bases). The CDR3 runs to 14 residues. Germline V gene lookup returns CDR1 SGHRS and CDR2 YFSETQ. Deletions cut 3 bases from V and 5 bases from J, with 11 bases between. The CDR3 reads CASSSQGLNEKLFF. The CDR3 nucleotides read TGCGCCAGCAGCTCACAGGGCTTGAATGAAAAACTGTTTTTT. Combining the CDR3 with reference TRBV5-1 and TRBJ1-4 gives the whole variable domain KAGVTQTPRYLIKTRGQQVTLSCSPISGHRSVSWYQQTPGQGLQFLFEYFSETQRNKGNFPGRFSGRQFSNSRSEMNVSTLELGDSALYLCASSSQGLNEKLFFGSGTQLSVL.

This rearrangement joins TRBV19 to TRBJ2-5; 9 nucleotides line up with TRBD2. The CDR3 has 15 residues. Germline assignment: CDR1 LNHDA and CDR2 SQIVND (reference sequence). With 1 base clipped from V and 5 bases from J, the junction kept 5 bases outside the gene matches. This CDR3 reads CASSIALAGTETQYF. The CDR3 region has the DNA TGTGCCAGTAGTATAGCCCTAGCGGGAACCGAGACCCAGTACTTC.

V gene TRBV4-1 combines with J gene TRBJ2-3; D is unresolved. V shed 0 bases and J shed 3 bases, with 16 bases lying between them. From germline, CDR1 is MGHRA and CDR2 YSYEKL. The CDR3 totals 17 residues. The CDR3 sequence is CASSQEGMKFRTDTQYF. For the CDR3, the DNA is TGCGCCAGCAGCCAAGAGGGGATGAAGTTCAGGACAGATACGCAGTATTTT.

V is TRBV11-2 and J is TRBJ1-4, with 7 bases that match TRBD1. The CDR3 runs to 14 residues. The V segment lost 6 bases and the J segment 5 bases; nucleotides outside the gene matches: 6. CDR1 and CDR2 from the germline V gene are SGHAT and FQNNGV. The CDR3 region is CASRTTGWNEKLFF. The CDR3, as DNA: TGTGCCAGCAGAACGACAGGGTGGAATGAAAAACTGTTTTTT.

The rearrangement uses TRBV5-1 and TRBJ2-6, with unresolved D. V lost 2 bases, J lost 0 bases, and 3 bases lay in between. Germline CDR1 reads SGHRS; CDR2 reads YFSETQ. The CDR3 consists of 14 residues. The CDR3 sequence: CASSFASGANVLTF. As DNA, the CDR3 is TGCGCCAGCAGCTTCGCCTCTGGGGCCAACGTCCTGACTTTC. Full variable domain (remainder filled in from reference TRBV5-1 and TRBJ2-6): KAGVTQTPRYLIKTRGQQVTLSCSPISGHRSVSWYQQTPGQGLQFLFEYFSETQRNKGNFPGRFSGRQFSNSRSEMNVSTLELGDSALYLCASSFASGANVLTFGAGSRLTVL.

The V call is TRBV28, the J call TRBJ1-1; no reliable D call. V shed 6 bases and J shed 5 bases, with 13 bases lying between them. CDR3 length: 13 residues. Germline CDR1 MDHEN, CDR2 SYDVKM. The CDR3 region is CASRAEVVTEAFF. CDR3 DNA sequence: TGTGCCAGCAGGGCGGAGGTAGTAACTGAAGCTTTCTTT. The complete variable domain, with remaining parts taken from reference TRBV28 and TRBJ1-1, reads DVKVTQSSRYLVKRTGEKVFLECVQDMDHENMFWYRQDPGLGLRLIYFSYDVKMKEKGDIPEGYSVSREKKERFSLILESASTNQTSMYLCASRAEVVTEAFFGQGTRLTVV.

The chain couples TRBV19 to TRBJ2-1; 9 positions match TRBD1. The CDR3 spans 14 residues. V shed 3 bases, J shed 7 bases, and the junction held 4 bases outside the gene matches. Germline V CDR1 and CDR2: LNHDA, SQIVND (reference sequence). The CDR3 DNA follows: TGTGCCAGTAGTATCGACAGGGGGGCTAATGAGCAGTTCTTC. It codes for CASSIDRGANEQFF.